A selection of T cell receptor beta chains follows, all from one sample in a study of response to subunit inactivated influenza vaccine. One entry per CDR3 protein, called by TCRdb with MiXCR from the RT-PCR reads. The sample has around 170,000 distinct CDR3 sequences, 9.5% to 12% seen once. This specimen was CD8+ T cells sorted from PBMCs, taken around 25 months after vaccination. All receptors derive from a man aged 45 to 70 who received an inactivated influenza vaccine. The CDR3 runs from the conserved cysteine through the conserved F or W. A D gene is named only where the DNA matches it firmly. Expanded clones are given a class, and other clones once, few, many or no size at all.

>TRBV12-3/TRBV12-4|-|-|TRBJ2-7
CASSLIPNEQYF
TGTGCCAGCAGTTTAATCCCCAACGAGCAGTACTTC
>TRBV11-2|-|-|TRBJ2-5
CASSRPGDGPHGLAGETQYF
TGTGCCAGCAGCCGCCCAGGGGATGGGCCCCATGGACTTGCAGGAGAGACCCAGTACTTC
>TRBV7-8|few|-|TRBJ2-3
CASSLLIAKPGTDTQYF
TGTGCCAGCAGCTTATTGATAGCTAAACCTGGCACAGATACGCAGTATTTT
>TRBV3-1|few|-|TRBJ1-2
CASSQTGAHYGYTF
TGTGCCAGCAGCCAAACAGGCGCCCACTATGGCTACACCTTC
>TRBV14|-|TRBD2|TRBJ2-3
CASSQEPSGNTQYF
TGTGCCAGCAGCCAAGAGCCTAGCGGCAATACGCAGTATTTT
>TRBV7-2|-|-|TRBJ1-1
CASSLLQGWNTEAFF
TGTGCCAGCAGCCTCCTGCAGGGATGGAACACTGAAGCTTTCTTT
>TRBV27|-|TRBD1|TRBJ2-1
CASSSSGGEDEQFF
TGTGCCAGCAGTAGCTCAGGGGGCGAAGATGAGCAGTTCTTC
>TRBV27|few|-|TRBJ2-1
CASSLRVGNEQFF
TGTGCCAGCAGTCTAAGGGTTGGCAATGAGCAGTTCTTC
>TRBV20-1|few|TRBD2|TRBJ2-7
CSAYSGALYEQYF
TGCAGTGCATATAGCGGGGCCCTCTACGAGCAGTACTTC
>TRBV4-2|-|-|TRBJ2-1
CASSRNPGPPNNEQFF
TGTGCCAGCAGCCGGAATCCTGGGCCCCCTAACAATGAGCAGTTCTTC
>TRBV6-5|-|-|TRBJ2-2
CASSYWDGGGSGELFF
TGTGCCAGCAGTTACTGGGACGGCGGAGGGTCCGGGGAGCTGTTTTTT
>TRBV12-3/TRBV12-4|many|-|TRBJ2-3
CASSFLQPGATDTQYF
TGTGCCAGCAGTTTTCTACAGCCGGGGGCCACAGATACGCAGTATTTT
>TRBV15|-|-|TRBJ2-1
CATSRSSAGPNEQFF
TGTGCCACCAGCAGGTCCTCCGCCGGCCCCAATGAGCAGTTCTTC
>TRBV29-1|few|-|TRBJ1-2
CSAVQEFTNGYTF
TGCAGCGCAGTACAGGAATTCACGAATGGCTACACCTTC
>TRBV4-2|few|TRBD1|TRBJ2-5
CASSQGGGTGEVGTQYF
TGTGCCAGCAGCCAAGGGGGTGGGACAGGGGAAGTTGGTACCCAGTACTTC
>TRBV29-1|few|-|TRBJ1-1
CSASQGQNTEAFF
TGCAGCGCTAGTCAGGGACAAAACACTGAAGCTTTCTTT
>TRBV18|few|-|TRBJ2-5
CASSPPGLAPHF
TGTGCCAGCTCACCACCGGGACTTGCTCCTCACTTC
>TRBV9|few|-|TRBJ2-7
CASSPWNSYEQYF
TGTGCCAGCAGCCCCTGGAACTCCTACGAGCAGTACTTC
>TRBV20-1|few|TRBD1|TRBJ1-1
CSAKGGVRLNTEAFF
TGCAGTGCGAAAGGGGGCGTCCGACTCAACACTGAAGCTTTCTTT
>TRBV7-3|few|-|TRBJ2-1
CASSLTGGTYNEQFF
TGTGCCAGCAGCTTAACTGGCGGAACCTACAATGAGCAGTTCTTC
>TRBV7-2|-|TRBD2|TRBJ2-7
CASSFAGGASYEQYF
TGTGCCAGCAGCTTTGCCGGGGGGGCGTCCTACGAGCAGTACTTC
>TRBV20-1|many|-|TRBJ2-7
CSALGRETYEQYF
TGCAGTGCCCTCGGACGAGAAACCTACGAGCAGTACTTC
>TRBV29-1|few|TRBD1|TRBJ2-3
CSVAGTGEADTQYF
TGCAGCGTCGCAGGGACAGGGGAGGCAGATACGCAGTATTTT
>TRBV12-3/TRBV12-4|-|TRBD1|TRBJ1-1
CASSPPGGQGEKTEAFF
TGTGCCAGCAGCCCTCCAGGGGGCCAGGGTGAAAAGACTGAAGCTTTCTTT
>TRBV6-1|-|TRBD1|TRBJ1-1
CASIQGTGANTEAFF
TGTGCCAGCATCCAGGGAACAGGGGCGAACACTGAAGCTTTCTTT
>TRBV4-2|few|-|TRBJ2-2
CASSQGHPEITGELFF
TGTGCCAGCAGCCAGGGACACCCAGAAATCACCGGGGAGCTGTTTTTT
>TRBV4-3|few|-|TRBJ2-5
CASSQDGRQETQYF
TGCGCCAGCAGCCAAGATGGCAGGCAAGAGACCCAGTACTTC
>TRBV7-9|many|-|TRBJ2-7
CASSLWSQGGTYEQYF
TGTGCCAGCAGCTTATGGTCCCAGGGCGGGACCTACGAGCAGTACTTC
>TRBV3-1|once|-|TRBJ1-2
CASSHVSGLGYTF
TGTGCCAGCAGCCACGTTTCGGGACTTGGCTACACCTTC
>TRBV20-1|few|-|TRBJ2-1
CSATDYYNEQFF
TGCAGTGCTACAGACTACTACAATGAGCAGTTCTTC
>TRBV27|few|-|TRBJ2-7
CASNPTAGPYYEQYF
TGTGCCAGCAACCCCACCGCCGGGCCTTACTACGAGCAGTACTTC
>TRBV4-2|-|-|TRBJ2-6
CASSQDLDGALSGANVLTF
TGTGCCAGCAGCCAGGACCTAGACGGGGCGCTCTCTGGGGCCAACGTCCTGACTTTC
>TRBV3-1|many|TRBD2|TRBJ2-3
CASSLVGGGADTQYF
TGTGCCAGCAGCCTTGTCGGCGGGGGTGCAGATACGCAGTATTTT
>TRBV4-1|many|-|TRBJ2-2
CASSLLGRVSNTGELFF
TGCGCCAGCAGCCTCCTCGGTAGGGTGTCGAACACCGGGGAGCTGTTTTTT
>TRBV5-6|few|TRBD1|TRBJ2-5
CASGTGAETQYF
TGTGCCAGCGGGACAGGGGCAGAGACCCAGTACTTC
>TRBV9|few|-|TRBJ2-7
CASSVNPGGSYEQYF
TGTGCCAGCAGCGTAAACCCGGGGGGCAGCTACGAGCAGTACTTC
>TRBV4-1|few|-|TRBJ2-7
CASSQWVGYEQYF
TGCGCCAGCAGCCAGTGGGTAGGATACGAGCAGTACTTC
>TRBV6-1|-|-|TRBJ1-6
CASSVLSGGGSPLHF
TGTGCCAGCAGTGTGTTATCGGGGGGCGGTTCACCCCTCCACTTT
>TRBV14|many|-|TRBJ2-7
CASRPGHTYEQYF
TGTGCCAGCAGGCCGGGACACACCTACGAGCAGTACTTC
>TRBV7-2|medium-sized|-|TRBJ2-7
CASSLPAGGWVTPTEQYF
TGTGCCAGCAGCTTACCCGCCGGTGGGTGGGTCACCCCGACCGAGCAGTACTTC
>TRBV5-6|few|-|TRBJ1-2
CASSFTGSPYGYTF
TGTGCCAGCAGCTTCACAGGATCTCCCTATGGCTACACCTTC
>TRBV7-9|few|TRBD1|TRBJ1-4
CASSADRGHNEKLFF
TGTGCCAGCAGCGCAGACAGGGGTCATAATGAAAAACTGTTTTTT
>TRBV3-1|many|-|TRBJ2-7
CASSQEITYEQYF
TGTGCCAGCAGCCAAGAGATCACCTACGAGCAGTACTTC
>TRBV28|few|-|TRBJ2-7
CASRQKGHPIYEQYF
TGTGCCAGCAGACAAAAGGGACACCCGATCTACGAGCAGTACTTC
>TRBV7-9|-|TRBD2|TRBJ2-7
CASRLTSGETQYF
TGTGCCAGCAGGTTGACTAGCGGGGAAACGCAGTACTTC